One and the same sample provided the 18 T cell receptor beta chains below, sequenced in a study of blood T cell repertoires in COVID-19. The table came from immunoSEQ multiplex PCR; TCRdb's copy has only in-frame clones and leaves some out. The sample consists of 100,000 or so clones, roughly 76% of them appearing once. The source material was peripheral blood. The receptors were gathered from a woman aged 70 to 79 with acute or convalescent COVID-19.

The CDR3 coding sequence is TGTGCCAGTAGTGTTACAGGGTCCGAGACCCAGTACTTC. Translation gives CASSVTGSETQYF. The rearrangement uses TRBV19 and TRBJ2-5, with D maybe TRBD1 (6 bases). V was shortened by 5 bases and J by 5 bases, with 12 bases between the two germline ends. Germline V CDR1 and CDR2: LNHDA, SQIVND (reference sequence). The CDR3 totals 13 residues. The full variable domain, with the rest looked up from reference TRBV19 and TRBJ2-5, is DGGITQSPKYLFRKEGQNVTLSCEQNLNHDAMYWYRQDPGQGLRLIYYSQIVNDFQKGDIAEGYSVSREKKESFPLTVTSAQKNPTAFYLCASSVTGSETQYFGPGTRLLVL.

The V call is TRBV18, the J call TRBJ2-1, with D maybe TRBD1 (5 bases). This CDR3 has 17 amino acids. Germline loops: CDR1 KGHSH, CDR2 LQKENI. Trimming took 1 base from V and 0 from J, leaving 13 bases between them. The DNA of the CDR3 is TGTGCCAGCTCACCACAGCAAGGCGACAGCTCCTACAATGAGCAGTTCTTC. Translating gives CASSPQQGDSSYNEQFF.

The V gene is TRBV7-3, the J gene TRBJ2-2; D is unclear. CDR3 size: 15 residues. With 5 bases removed from V and 5 bases from J, the gap between germline ends came to 15 bases. Germline CDR1 SGHTA, CDR2 FQGTGA. The CDR3 loop is CASSQFGPSTGELFF. The CDR3, as DNA: TGTGCCAGCAGCCAGTTTGGGCCATCAACCGGGGAGCTGTTTTTT.

The chain couples TRBV2 to TRBJ2-3, with 7 bases matching TRBD2. CDR3 size: 15 residues. Germline V gene sequence: CDR1 SNHLY, CDR2 FYNNEI. V lost 4 bases to trimming and J lost 5 bases; unmatched junction nucleotides: 9. Here the CDR3 DNA reads TGTGCCAGCAGTGGGCCAGCGGGAAGTGAAGATACGCAGTATTTT. Translated: CASSGPAGSEDTQYF.

The chain is built from TRBV6-7 and TRBJ1-5; D possibly corresponds to TRBD1 (6 bases). TRBV6-7 is annotated as an ORF whose role is uncertain. V lost 10 bases and J 5 bases, leaving 15 bases between the germline ends. The CDR3 has 13 amino acids. CDR3 loop: CATLGGGYQPQHF. The CDR3 DNA sequence: TGTGCCACCTTAGGGGGGGGTTATCAGCCCCAGCATTTT.

The table lists this clone with a few counts. The CDR3 DNA is TGTGCCAGCAGTCCACCGGGTCCCGTCAACGAGCAGTACTTC. Translation: CASSPPGPVNEQYF. The chain employs TRBV28 and TRBJ2-7, with D unresolved. CDR1 is MDHEN and CDR2 is SYDVKM in the germline V gene. The ends were cut back, 5 bases at V and 5 bases at J, with 16 bases in the middle. This CDR3 has 14 residues.

This chain links TRBV21-1 with TRBJ1-5. TRBV21-1 is noted as a pseudogene. This CDR3 comprises 14 residues. CDR3 sequence: CASTPRTFNQPQHF. CDR3 nucleotides: TGTGCCAGCACCCCCCGGACTTTCAATCAGCCCCAGCATTTT.

As DNA, the CDR3 is TGTGCCAGCAGCTTTGGGACAGGGGGGTACGAGCAGTACTTC. Its protein is CASSFGTGGYEQYF. V and J are TRBV5-4 and TRBJ2-7; 11 positions match TRBD1. The CDR3 has 14 residues. V shed 2 bases, J shed 4 bases, and the junction held 2 bases outside the gene matches. Germline CDR1 SGHNT, CDR2 YYREEE (reference sequence).

This clone has only one observation. The gene calls are TRBV6-5 and TRBJ1-1; the D is unclear. This CDR3 spans 15 amino acids. The germline V and J ends were trimmed by 0 bases and 0 bases, with 8 bases remaining between them. CDR1 is MNHEY, CDR2 SVGAGI, per germline. The CDR3 protein is CASSYSIQMNTEAFF. The CDR3 nucleotides are TGTGCCAGCAGTTACTCGATACAGATGAACACTGAAGCTTTCTTT.

The chain couples TRBV7-9 to TRBJ2-7; 8 bases match TRBD1. This CDR3 is 14 amino acids long. The V gene's germline CDR1 is SEHNR and CDR2 FQNEAQ (reference sequence). Losses at the gene ends were 3 bases for V and 4 bases for J; bases not matched to a gene: 5. The CDR3 sequence: CASSFPGQAYEQYF. CDR3 coding DNA: TGTGCCAGCAGCTTTCCGGGACAGGCGTACGAGCAGTACTTC.

The chain couples TRBV2 to TRBJ2-7, with 10 bases matching TRBD1. Germline V CDR1 and CDR2: SNHLY, FYNNEI. Trimming removed 8 bases from V and 4 bases from J; junction bases left unmatched: 8. The CDR3 is 14 residues long. The CDR3 spells CASETGGEAYEQYF. The CDR3 DNA reads TGTGCCAGCGAGACAGGGGGCGAGGCGTACGAGCAGTACTTC. The variable domain in full, completed from reference TRBV2 and TRBJ2-7, reads EPEVTQTPSHQVTQMGQEVILRCVPISNHLYFYWYRQILGQKVEFLVSFYNNEISEKSEIFDDQFSVERPDGSNFTLKIRSTKLEDSAMYFCASETGGEAYEQYFGPGTRLTVT.

This clone was counted between two and nine times. The genes are TRBV5-4 and TRBJ2-5; TRBD2 matches at 7 bases. V lost 4 bases, J lost 5 bases, and 5 bases stayed unmatched. Looked up from germline, CDR1 is SGHNT and CDR2 is YYREEE (reference sequence). The CDR3 consists of 13 residues. CDR3 region: CASSLMGGETQYF. In nucleotides, the CDR3 is TGTGCCAGCAGCCTGATGGGGGGGGAGACCCAGTACTTC.

The rearrangement uses TRBV30 and TRBJ1-5; possible D gene TRBD1, 5 bases. The CDR3 contains 14 residues. V lost 4 bases and J lost 5, with 15 bases in between. The germline V gene encodes CDR1 GTSNPN and CDR2 SVGIG (reference sequence). In nucleotides, the CDR3 is TGTGCCTGGAACGGGAGGGGAAGGGATCAGCCCCAGCATTTT. Translating it yields CAWNGRGRDQPQHF.

The chain recombines TRBV5-4 with TRBJ2-1, with 10 positions matching TRBD2. Germline V gives CDR1 SGHNT, CDR2 YYREEE (reference sequence). CDR3 length: 16 amino acids. Losses at the gene ends were 0 bases for V and 7 bases for J; bases not matched to a gene: 7. For the CDR3, the DNA is TGTGCCAGCAGCTTGGAACTAGCGGGATCCGAGAATGAGCAGTTCTTC. It specifies CASSLELAGSENEQFF.

V gene TRBV11-3 combines with J gene TRBJ1-3, with unresolved D. V dropped 1 base and J dropped 2 bases, with 6 bases sitting between them. The V gene's germline CDR1 is SGHNT and CDR2 YENEEA. The CDR3 is 14 amino acids. The CDR3 loop is CASSLGGTGNTIYF. CDR3 in DNA: TGTGCCAGCAGCTTAGGAGGGACTGGAAACACCATATATTTT. Using reference TRBV11-3 and TRBJ1-3 for the parts outside the CDR3, the full variable domain is EAGVVQSPRYKIIEKKQPVAFWCNPISGHNTLYWYLQNLGQGPELLIRYENEEAVDDSQLPKDRFSAERLKGVDSTLKIQPAELGDSAVYLCASSLGGTGNTIYFGEGSWLTVV.

The chain combines TRBV2 with TRBJ1-1; 10 nucleotides align to TRBD1. Germline CDR1 SNHLY, CDR2 FYNNEI. V was clipped by 2 bases and J by 0 bases; unmatched bases: 3. CDR3 length equals 16 residues. CDR3 in amino acids: CASSEWTGGVNTEAFF. CDR3 in DNA: TGTGCCAGCAGTGAATGGACAGGGGGGGTGAACACTGAAGCTTTCTTT. Supplemented by reference TRBV2 and TRBJ1-1, the full variable domain reads EPEVTQTPSHQVTQMGQEVILRCVPISNHLYFYWYRQILGQKVEFLVSFYNNEISEKSEIFDDQFSVERPDGSNFTLKIRSTKLEDSAMYFCASSEWTGGVNTEAFFGQGTRLTVV.

This chain links TRBV12-3 or TRBV12-4 with TRBJ2-1; D remains unclear. The CDR3 has 12 amino acids. The V end was cut by 4 bases, the J end by 12 bases, with 13 bases between. The CDR3 DNA is TGTGCCAGCAGTTCTAGTGCTCTGGGGCAGTTCTTC. Amino acid sequence: CASSSSALGQFF.

This clone has just one count. This sequence joins TRBV9 and TRBJ1-6, with 7 positions matching TRBD1. This CDR3 comprises 15 residues. V trimming: 3 bases; J trimming: 7 bases; junction bases outside the gene matches: 7. Germline CDR1 and CDR2: SGDLS and YYNGEE. CDR3 region: CASSATGQPNSPLHF. The CDR3 DNA follows: TGTGCCAGCAGCGCAACGGGACAGCCGAATTCACCCCTCCACTTT.